This T cell receptor beta chain is drawn from a study of shared clonotypes between healthy human individuals. The study, taken as a whole, reports: Despite large depth, rarefaction showed incomplete sorted-subset sequencing.

The method was immunoSEQ multiplex PCR; TCRdb's version includes in-frame clones alone and lacks a portion of them. Altogether more than 150,000 clones are present, 60% to 75% being singletons, with the ten largest covering more than 9%. The donors, all of them Caucasian adults, lived in Nashville, Tennessee. To note about this clone: Its matching antigen is unknown.

V was trimmed by 0 bases and J by 9 bases, leaving 10 bases between them. Germline CDR1 SGDLS, CDR2 YYNGEE. This CDR3 region has 13 residues. The chain has TRBV9 and TRBJ2-1; tentatively, D is TRBD2 (5 bases). The specimen was memory CD4+ T cells sorted from blood. This sample's subset: CD45RA-negative fraction. The origin of this receptor is a young man in good health. CDR3 nucleotides: TGTGCCAGCAGCGTAGAGGTCCGGGGTGAGCAGTTCTTC. The encoded protein is CASSVEVRGEQFF.